This T cell receptor beta chain was observed in a study of cytomegalovirus exposure and HLA in healthy donors (dated 2017 in TCRdb). For the wider study: According to an earlier analysis of several hundred of the donors, 150 million to 200 million T cells yielded 90 million to 130 million unique TCR beta sequences and around 280 Gb of sequence data. An early release covering approximately 600 HLA-typed donors comprised about 320 gigabases of sequencing data and around 80 million unique TCR sequences. Of the 398 genotyped donors, approximately 80% fell in the genetic ancestry cluster associated with self-reported Caucasian donors. The aim of the study was to test whether cataloging public T cell receptors could identify signatures of past pathogen exposure. The study profiled the T cell repertoires of around 700 subjects by immunosequencing and related them to cytomegalovirus serostatus. Along with the approximately 650-subject first cohort, a separate validation cohort of over 90 different subjects was used. To predict cytomegalovirus infection status, the study combined high-throughput TCR immunosequencing, statistical association of individual TCRs with disease status, and machine learning. A later analysis re-analyzed previously published TCR beta repertoires from approximately 670 donors and added high-resolution HLA genotyping to study TCR occurrence patterns. The later analysis used no new phenotypic data to find candidate immune exposures, relying instead on TCR beta sequences and their occurrence across donors. An earlier analysis of around 580 of the donors used high-throughput TCR beta sequencing to judge whether each TCR beta V gene segment behaved as functional or pseudogenic. Donor age, sex, ethnicity and CMV serostatus were compiled together with the repertoire data. A later genetic analysis took genome-wide SNP genotypes for about three fifths of the 666 donors and used that subset as a discovery cohort. Every repertoire in the discovery cohort had been generated on one and the same sequencing platform. Both class I and class II loci were covered by HLA typing, at four-digit resolution. Typing coverage differed by locus: A, B, C, DRB1 and DQB1 were typed in roughly 620-630 donors, DQA1 in 500 to 550, DPA1 in some 610, and DPB1 in just under 480. A few DR-DQ haplotypes were handled as single units for association and clustering because linkage in the cohort was strong. Across some 400 genotyped donors of the cohort, an average of roughly 200,000 unique TCR beta nucleotide sequences per donor were sequenced, and 15% to 20% of those sequences were non-productive.

The study at large found these results: The study listed approximately 150 TCR beta chains as associated with cytomegalovirus. A further reported finding was that TCR beta sequences accurately predicted the HLA-A and HLA-B alleles for most subjects in the first cohort. A later genetic analysis reported fewer N-insertions in productive TCRs among donors in an Asian-associated ancestry cluster than the approximately 700-donor mean. When HLA alleles, especially DR and DQ, strongly co-occurred, attributing TCR associations to individual alleles was difficult. According to a later analysis, TCR association rates differed among HLA loci, with DRB1 alleles showing the most associated TCRs and HLA-C alleles showing the fewest. Specific HLA alleles were associated with over 15,000 TCR beta sequences at a false discovery rate of 0.05 in a later analysis. According to the authors, the approach could potentially be generalized to other disease states and immunological phenotypes. Only TCR beta chains were sequenced in this cohort, and the absence of alpha or paired-chain data limited detectable features. Because HLA typing was missing for some donors at each locus, association tests included only the typed subset. Correlated functional status among segregating V segments might be attributable to linkage disequilibrium, but an unknown experimental factor could not be ruled out. In an earlier analysis of around 500 of the donors, most TCR beta V segments appeared in productive rearrangements about 90% or about 30% of the time, broadly matching IMGT annotations. The only immune exposure information available for the cohort was CMV serostatus. In a later analysis, most CMV-associated TCR beta chains were found to appear HLA-restricted, with HLA associations seemingly driven largely by CMV exposure. The 87-base-pair reads could not distinguish some IMGT-functional V segments, including TRBV6-2 and TRBV6-3, so those segments were excluded. Most TCR sequences were observed very rarely across donors, whereas some public TCRs were present in many individuals. A later analysis found that HLA-associated TCR beta chains were more clonally expanded and had lower generation probabilities than equally common non-associated chains. In a later genetic analysis, a missense DCLRE1C variant was associated with V-gene and J-gene trimming of TCR beta chains, and the association was replicated in an independent cohort. A few of the identified cytomegalovirus-associated TCR beta chains were confirmed in vitro to be specific for cytomegalovirus antigens. The earlier analysis of some 560 of the donors excluded approximately 17 rarely observed V segments, including chromosome 9 orphons, because counts were too low. Cytomegalovirus status was reported to be diagnosed by the classifier with high specificity and sensitivity in both the original and validation cohorts. Presence/absence analyses assumed roughly uniform sequencing depth across donors, an assumption that may not hold. The sequencing pipeline was judged likely to have produced a cluster of highly shared sequence variants as a technical artifact. A later analysis reported that several top co-occurrence clusters appeared linked to parvovirus B19, influenza, CMV and Epstein-Barr virus.

The receptor library was made with the immunoSEQ multiplex PCR assay. A mixture of 60 forward primers for TCR Vbeta segments and 13 reverse primers for TCR Jbeta segments was used in the multiplex PCR. The CDR3 region of rearranged TCR beta genes was amplified from genomic DNA with a multiplex PCR assay. The amplified TCR beta libraries were sequenced on the Illumina HiSeq System as 87-base-pair reads. The authors' pipeline ran thus. A later analysis tallied around 82 million unique TCR beta chains across the 650 to 750 repertoires, and around 10 million of those chains were shared by two or more donors. A nearest-neighbor algorithm error-corrected the raw reads and collapsed the reads into unique sequences, merging closely related sequences to remove PCR and sequencing errors. Alignment of CDR3 sequences to IMGT reference sequences was used to assign V, D and J gene segments. For a sequence to be retained, at least a six-nucleotide match to both a V gene segment and a J gene segment was required. A rearrangement counted as productive if the CDR3 had no stop codons and remained in frame with V and J, and every other rearrangement counted as non-productive. Following IMGT convention, CDR3 was defined as the stretch from the second conserved V-encoded cysteine to the conserved J-encoded phenylalanine. Sequences without an unambiguous match to a single V gene segment were excluded from the earlier analysis of about 600 of the donors. An earlier analysis of 587 of the donors called V segments functional above 56.7% productive rearrangements and segregating when the between-donor standard deviation exceeded 5%. To diagnose cytomegalovirus status from the catalog of TCR beta chain sequences, a statistical classification framework was built. A later analysis assigned V and J genes by comparing TCR nucleotide sequences with IMGT/GENE-DB human TR gene sequences. The TCRdist pipeline was used in a later analysis to assign CDR3 sequences and most-parsimonious VDJ recombination scenarios. In a later analysis, every TCR beta chain was defined by the combination of its CDR3 amino acid sequence and its V-gene family, and reads without a unique V-gene family were dropped. As a way to deal with suspected cross-contamination and a sequencing artifact, a later analysis dropped 450 to 600 nucleotide sequences that were highly shared and had low generation probability. For each public chain, a later analysis derived a clonal expansion index from normalized ranks of inferred template counts within each repertoire. A later analysis computed generation probabilities with a VDJ recombination model fitted to out-of-frame rearrangements, and checked the results against IGoR. A later analysis scored TCR-TCR, TCR-HLA and TCR-CMV co-occurrence with hypergeometric tests, applying a repertoire-size bias correction to TCR pairs. To estimate false discovery rates, a later analysis permuted the HLA or CMV assignments 20 times. In a later analysis, co-occurring TCRs were grouped using DBSCAN, and TCRdist sequence similarity was added for clustering within HLA-allele-positive subsets. Repertoires with fewer than 30,000 or more than 120,000 public chains, plus five repertoires with anomalous nucleotide sharing, were excluded from co-occurrence clustering. TCRdb holds this immuneACCESS table with in-frame rearrangements only. Some clones are missing; in checked studies, unresolved V genes explain under half, and the rest has no known cause. V, J and clone size reflect that table, while D and trimming were determined from the DNA. The sample profile shows around 150,000 clones; about 80% of them were found once. The top ten hold 4.5% to 5% of the sample.

This clone turned up a few times. Its antigen has not been determined. The sample holds no much larger clone one base away, and base qualities are not on file. In total, approximately 690 healthy bone marrow donors made up the cohort. Cohort members were all nominally healthy when sampled, although unrecorded immune exposures were likely present. Of the approximately 670 cohort members, approximately 300 had positive CMV serostatus and 350 to 450 had negative CMV serostatus, and CMV serostatus was not recorded for the donor. A peripheral blood sample was provided by each donor, and peripheral blood mononuclear cells were used for TCR beta sequencing. The Qiagen DNeasy Blood Extraction Kit was used to extract genomic DNA from the blood cell samples. V is cut back by 4 bases and J by 7 bases, with 16 bases in the junction unmatched. Spanning cysteine to phenylalanine, the CDR3 consists of 17 amino acids. The read is trimmed to its CDR3 DNA, 51 bases read in frame from base 1. Taken from the germline V gene, the CDR1 and CDR2 loops are SGHTA and FQGNSA.

Sequenced material: PBMCs. This sequence uses TRBV7-2 and TRBJ2-3, with 8 middle bases fitting TRBD2. The sequence came from a young man in good health. The DNA sequence follows: TGTGCCAGCAGCTCTCTGCCCCCAGCGGGCGGGGGGAATACGCAGTATTTT. Translated, this gives CASSSLPPAGGGNTQYF.